Below, 6 T cell receptor beta chains from the same sample are listed, as sequenced in a study of control samples from healthy donors and cancer patients (dated by TCRdb to between 2020 and 2021). The library was prepared using the immunoSEQ multiplex PCR assay. The source is immuneACCESS, and TCRdb retained only in-frame sequences with V and J called. Part of the clones is not carried over; for the studies checked, unresolved V genes explain less than half of this, and the remainder is unexplained. The sample includes 350,000 to 450,000 clones, with around 90% observed a single time. Together, the top ten hold more than 6% of the sample. The specimen was PBMCs. The origin of the receptors is a man aged 40-50 years with head and neck cancer.

The chain recombines TRBV4-2 with TRBJ1-5; tentatively, D is TRBD1 (5 bases). The V gene's germline CDR1 is LGHNA and CDR2 YNFKEQ. The CDR3 length is 16 residues. The V end was cut by 1 base, the J end by 4 bases, with 14 bases between. The CDR3 region has the DNA TGTGCCAGCAGCCAAGTAACAGTGGGGGGGAATCAGCCCCAGCATTTT. It specifies CASSQVTVGGNQPQHF.

The chain links TRBV7-3 to TRBJ2-5, with no clear D. Between the trimmed V and J ends, which lost 1 base and 5 bases, there was a span of 14 bases. CDR1 is SGHTA and CDR2 is FQGTGA in the germline V gene. This CDR3 contains 15 residues. The CDR3 loop is CASSLRGRAGETQYF. The DNA for the CDR3 is TGTGCCAGCAGCTTAAGGGGTCGTGCAGGCGAGACCCAGTACTTC.

In DNA form, the CDR3 reads TGTGCCAGCAGCCAGGACGCAGGAACTAGCAATCAGCCCCAGCATTTT. This encodes CASSQDAGTSNQPQHF. The chain employs TRBV2 and TRBJ1-5; no reliable D call. Germline V CDR1 and CDR2: SNHLY, FYNNEI. V gave up 6 bases and J gave up 0 bases, with 15 bases separating them. CDR3 length equals 16 residues.

This rearrangement joins TRBV30 to TRBJ1-1; the D gene is possibly TRBD1 (6 bases). There are 14 residues in the CDR3. V was pared by 3 bases and J by 3 bases, with 14 bases between. From germline, CDR1 is GTSNPN and CDR2 SVGIG (reference sequence). The CDR3 sequence: CAWSWGRGYTEAFF. DNA of the CDR3: TGTGCCTGGAGCTGGGGGCGAGGGTACACTGAAGCTTTCTTT.

V and J are TRBV9 and TRBJ2-5; a possible D gene is TRBD2 (5 bases). This CDR3 is 14 amino acids long. Germline values: CDR1 SGDLS, CDR2 YYNGEE. V lost 2 bases to trimming and J lost 1 base, with 9 bases between them. Written as DNA, the CDR3 is TGTGCCAGCAGCGTTGGACTGATCCAAGAGACCCAGTACTTC. This translates into CASSVGLIQETQYF.

The chain employs TRBV11-1 and TRBJ1-1, with D possibly TRBD1 on 5 matching bases. The CDR3 consists of 13 residues. CDR1 is SGHAT and CDR2 is FQDESV in the germline V gene (reference sequence). Trimming removed 5 bases from V and 8 bases from J, with 15 bases in between. The CDR3 protein is CASSRDRGDEAFF. The CDR3 nucleotides read TGTGCCAGCAGCCGAGACAGAGGGGACGAAGCTTTCTTT.